This T cell receptor beta chain was found in a study of beta chain features in type 1 diabetes. General study points: Patients with Type 1 diabetes showed moderately but significantly shorter TCRB CDR3s in all four CD4+ subsets.

The isolated RNA, all of it, was reverse transcribed, so expressed TCRB transcripts were what got sequenced. Sequencing was performed with immunoSEQ multiplex PCR; in TCRdb, only in-frame clones are kept and a portion is missing. The table shows some 360,000 clones, with about 10% occurring only once. This clone was counted only a few times. No antigen is known for it. From germline, CDR1 is SGDLS and CDR2 YYNGEE. This CDR3 region has 13 residues. V shed 4 bases and J shed 3 bases, with 7 bases lying between them. The gene calls are TRBV9 and TRBJ2-2; D unclear. What was sequenced was central memory CD4+ T cells from blood. The source of this sequence is a man between 25 and 39 years old with type 1 diabetes. The CDR3 DNA is TGTGCCAGCAGCCCCACCTACACCGGGGAGCTGTTTTTT. It encodes CASSPTYTGELFF.